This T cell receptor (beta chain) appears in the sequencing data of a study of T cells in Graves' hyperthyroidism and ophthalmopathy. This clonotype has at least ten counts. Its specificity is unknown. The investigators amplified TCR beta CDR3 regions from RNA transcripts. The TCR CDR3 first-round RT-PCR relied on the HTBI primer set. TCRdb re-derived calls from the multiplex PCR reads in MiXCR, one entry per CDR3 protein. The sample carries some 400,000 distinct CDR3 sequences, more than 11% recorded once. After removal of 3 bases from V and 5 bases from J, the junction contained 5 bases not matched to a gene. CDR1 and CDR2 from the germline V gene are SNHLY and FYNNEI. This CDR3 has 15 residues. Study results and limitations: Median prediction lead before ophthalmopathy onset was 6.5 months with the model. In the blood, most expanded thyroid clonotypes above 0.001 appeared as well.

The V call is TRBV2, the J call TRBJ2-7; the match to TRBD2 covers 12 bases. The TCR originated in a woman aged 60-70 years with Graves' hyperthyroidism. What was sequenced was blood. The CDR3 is CASSERTSGTNEQYF. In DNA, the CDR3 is TGTGCCAGCAGTGAGAGGACTAGCGGGACCAACGAGCAGTACTTC.